This T cell receptor beta chain was sequenced for a study of shared clonotypes between healthy human individuals. Notes on the study in general: Relative to memory subsets, naive subsets generally showed larger estimated richness. Clonotype sharing across several donors was observed for 4% to 5.5% of naive CD4 clonotypes.

The assay was immunoSEQ multiplex PCR, and TCRdb's table has in-frame clones only and misses some. The sample shows about 2.3 million clones, 85% to 95% of them seen only once. The CDR3 is made up of 16 amino acids. Germline lookup yields CDR1 SGHTA and CDR2 FQGNSA. The V and J ends lost 3 bases and 1 base, in that order; junction bases with no gene match: 8. In the case of this clone: Its antigen remains unidentified.

This chain uses TRBV7-2 with TRBJ2-7, with 8 nucleotides matching TRBD1. Sequencing was done on a sample of naive CD4+ T cells from PBMCs. The subset denotes: CD45RA+ positively selected. The sequence came from a man between 18 and 29 years old in good health. Some clones in this sample may be carry-over from other donors' samples. The CDR3 here is CASSFRGQGFSYEQYF. In DNA, the CDR3 is TGTGCCAGCAGCTTCAGAGGACAGGGCTTTTCCTACGAGCAGTACTTC.